The 14 T cell receptor beta chains below were found in one sample sequenced in a study of blood T cell repertoires in COVID-19. Only in-frame clones appear in the TCRdb table, and some are missing; sequencing was by immunoSEQ multiplex PCR. The sample holds about 190,000 clones; around 82% are singletons and the top ten take less than 20%. The sequenced material came from PBMCs or T cells enriched from blood (not recorded which). The origin of the receptors is a woman in her forties or fifties with acute COVID-19.

The J gene is TRBJ1-1, the V gene TRBV27; no clear D. CDR1 is MNHEY, CDR2 SMNVEV, per germline (reference sequence). The CDR3 consists of 14 residues. Deletions cut 3 bases from V and 4 bases from J, with 12 bases between. The CDR3 loop is CASSFHQTGTEAFF. The CDR3 coding sequence is TGTGCCAGCAGTTTTCACCAGACGGGCACTGAAGCTTTCTTT.

V is TRBV7-9 and J is TRBJ1-1; 7 bases map to TRBD1. J was trimmed by 1 base and V by 4 bases; bases with no gene match: 3. The CDR3 runs 14 residues. In germline, CDR1 is SEHNR, CDR2 FQNEAQ (reference sequence). CDR3 bases: TGTGCCAGCAGCTACAGGGGAGGGAACACTGAAGCTTTCTTT. Amino acid sequence: CASSYRGGNTEAFF.

The DNA for the CDR3 is TGTGCCAGCAGCACCTCAACAGGGACGGGTGAAAAACTGTTTTTT. Its translation: CASSTSTGTGEKLFF. The chain links TRBV2 to TRBJ1-4; possible D gene TRBD1, 6 bases. The CDR3 covers 15 residues. From germline, CDR1 is SNHLY and CDR2 FYNNEI. V was cut by 6 bases and J by 7 bases, with 18 bases left in between.

The chain is built from TRBV6-1 and TRBJ1-2; weak D call: TRBD1 (6 bases). V was pared by 1 base and J by 8 bases, with 17 bases between. Per the germline V gene, CDR1 is MNHNS and CDR2 is SASEGT. This CDR3 has 15 residues. CDR3 nucleotides: TGTGCCAGCAGTGAAGAAGTGGCAGGGGTGCGAGGCTACACCTTC. This codes for CASSEEVAGVRGYTF.

The chain joins TRBV11-2 to TRBJ1-1, with 8 positions matching TRBD1. Germline lookup yields CDR1 SGHAT and CDR2 FQNNGV. The CDR3 is 13 amino acids. Unmatched junction bases numbered 6, after V lost 6 bases and J lost 6 bases. The CDR3 DNA sequence: TGTGCCAGCAGGACACAGGGGGGTTCTGAAGCTTTCTTT. It is translated as CASRTQGGSEAFF.

This clone showed up just a few times. This chain links TRBV7-8 with TRBJ1-1, with D perhaps TRBD1 (6 bases). The CDR3 has 14 residues. Germline V gene data show CDR1 as SGHVS and CDR2 as FQNEAQ. Trimming took 3 bases from V and 7 from J, leaving 15 bases between them. In nucleotides, the CDR3 is TGTGCCAGCAGCTTGAAAGGATGGACAGATGAAGCTTTCTTT. It translates to CASSLKGWTDEAFF.

This sequence joins TRBV29-1 and TRBJ1-5; 8 bases map to TRBD1. The CDR3 has 13 residues. V shed 4 bases and J 3 bases; nucleotides not matched to a gene: 2. Germline V gives CDR1 SQVTM, CDR2 ANQGSEA. CDR3 loop: CSVGTGYNQPQHF. In nucleotides, the CDR3 is TGCAGCGTTGGGACAGGGTACAATCAGCCCCAGCATTTT.

Of note for this clone: Other DNA sequences of this sample code for an identical CDR3. The chain combines TRBV6-5 with TRBJ2-2; 9 nucleotides match TRBD1. This CDR3 is 14 amino acids long. Losses at the gene ends were 6 bases for V and 5 bases for J; bases not matched to a gene: 4. Germline CDR1 is MNHEY and CDR2 is SVGAGI. The CDR3: CASRGQGGTGELFF. The DNA of the CDR3 is TGTGCCAGCAGGGGACAGGGCGGGACCGGGGAGCTGTTTTTT.

This clone showed up just a few times. The V and J genes are TRBV7-8 and TRBJ1-3; 7 nucleotides line up with TRBD1. The V segment lost 3 bases and the J segment 4 bases; nucleotides outside the gene matches: 3. In germline, CDR1 is SGHVS, CDR2 FQNEAQ. This CDR3 comprises 14 residues. The CDR3 region is CASSFTGDGNTIYF. CDR3 DNA: TGTGCCAGCAGCTTCACAGGGGACGGAAACACCATATATTTT.

The chain is built from TRBV27 and TRBJ1-4, with a tentative D call TRBD1 (5 bases). Trimming stripped 2 bases from V and 7 bases from J, with 11 bases between. The CDR3 loop spans 14 amino acids. Germline V gene lookup returns CDR1 MNHEY and CDR2 SMNVEV (reference sequence). CDR3 in amino acids: CASSLGTGGEKLFF. The CDR3 DNA reads as TGTGCCAGCAGTTTAGGGACTGGGGGTGAAAAACTGTTTTTT.

A few counts support this clone. The V and J genes are TRBV6-6 and TRBJ1-1, with D possibly TRBD1 on 6 matching bases. The CDR3 runs 19 residues. Germline lookup yields CDR1 MNHNY and CDR2 SVGAGI (reference sequence). The V gene lost 5 bases and the J gene lost 6 bases, with 31 bases spanning the gap. The CDR3 sequence: CASSLLEGPRQAFRAEAFF. Written as DNA, the CDR3 is TGTGCCAGCAGTCTACTCGAAGGACCCCGACAGGCGTTTAGGGCTGAAGCTTTCTTT.

The chain combines TRBV29-1 with TRBJ1-3; possibly TRBD1 for D (6 bases). The V gene lost 4 bases and the J gene lost 0 bases, with 22 bases spanning the gap. Germline V CDR1 and CDR2: SQVTM, ANQGSEA. CDR3 length: 18 residues. CDR3 amino acids: CSVAGPGDRSHSGNTIYF. The CDR3 DNA is TGCAGCGTTGCCGGTCCAGGGGATCGGTCCCACTCTGGAAACACCATATATTTT.

This chain joins TRBV21-1 and TRBJ1-2; TRBD1 is taken as the D call from the table, unchecked against the DNA. TRBV21-1 is described as a pseudogene. The length of the CDR3 is 15 residues. CDR3 coding DNA: TGTGCCAGCAGCGTTCGGACAGGTTCTAACTATGGCTACACCTTC. It yields the protein CASSVRTGSNYGYTF.

V is TRBV7-2 and J is TRBJ1-3; D is perhaps TRBD1 (6 bases). V was cut by 4 bases and J by 9 bases, with 13 bases left in between. CDR1 and CDR2 from the germline V gene are SGHTA and FQGNSA. CDR3 size: 13 residues. CDR3 coding DNA: TGTGCCAGCAGCTCACAGGGTGTAGGCACCATATATTTT. This codes for CASSSQGVGTIYF.